Following are 31 T cell receptor beta chains from one sample sequenced in a study of blood T cell repertoires in COVID-19. Generated by immunoSEQ multiplex PCR, the TCRdb table keeps only in-frame clones and is missing some. The sample yields roughly 250,000 clones, around 90% seen once. Sequencing input: PBMCs or T cells enriched from blood (not recorded which). These receptors were collected from a woman aged 45-65 years who had recovered from COVID-19.

This chain connects TRBV2 to TRBJ2-1, with 11 bases identical to TRBD2. The germline gives CDR1 SNHLY, CDR2 FYNNEI. The CDR3 extends over 17 amino acids. The J segment lost 6 bases and the V segment lost 6 bases, leaving 13 bases of the junction unmatched. The CDR3 reads CASSPGWVSGRANEQFF. For the CDR3, the DNA is TGTGCCAGCAGCCCCGGATGGGTTAGCGGGAGGGCCAATGAGCAGTTCTTC.

This rearrangement joins TRBV7-9 to TRBJ2-3; D is unclear. Germline V lookup: CDR1 SEHNR, CDR2 FQNEAQ (reference sequence). Between the trimmed V and J ends, which lost 1 base and 1 base, there was a span of 9 bases. This CDR3 spans 15 amino acids. Written as DNA, the CDR3 is TGTGCCAGCAGCTTAGGAGAGATGGGCACAGATACGCAGTATTTT. Protein product: CASSLGEMGTDTQYF.

The genes are TRBV18 and TRBJ2-7; tentatively, D is TRBD1 (5 bases). The V end was cut by 5 bases, the J end by 1 base, with 15 bases between. CDR3 length: 15 residues. Looked up from germline, CDR1 is KGHSH and CDR2 is LQKENI. The CDR3 sequence: CASSAGPGESYEQYF. The CDR3 nucleotides read TGTGCCAGCTCAGCAGGGCCGGGTGAATCCTACGAGCAGTACTTC.

To note about this clone: Distinct nucleotide sequences in the sample also encode this CDR3. V usage is TRBV24-1 and J usage is TRBJ1-1, with 7 bases matching TRBD1. The CDR3 totals 13 residues. V shed 4 bases, J shed 8 bases, and the junction held 6 bases outside the gene matches. From germline, CDR1 is KGHDR and CDR2 SFDVKD. The CDR3 DNA sequence: TGTGCCACCAGTGACCCACGGACAGGAGAAGCTTTCTTT. It yields the protein CATSDPRTGEAFF.

The chain is built from TRBV19 and TRBJ1-5; D call uncertain. Germline V lookup: CDR1 LNHDA, CDR2 SQIVND (reference sequence). V dropped 7 bases and J dropped 6 bases, with 13 bases sitting between them. This CDR3 has 13 residues. CDR3 nucleotide sequence: TGTGCCAGTATGGGCGGGGATAGTCAGCCCCAGCATTTT. As protein: CASMGGDSQPQHF.

This rearrangement joins TRBV25-1 to TRBJ2-1; 11 bases agree with TRBD2. This CDR3 is 14 amino acids long. V trimming: 4 bases; J trimming: 4 bases; junction bases outside the gene matches: 0. The germline gives CDR1 MGHDK, CDR2 SYGVNS. DNA of the CDR3: TGTGCCAGCAGTGGGACTAGCGGGTACAATGAGCAGTTCTTC. This sequence encodes CASSGTSGYNEQFF.

This clone was detected only a few times. The rearrangement links TRBV4-1 to TRBJ2-5, with D possibly TRBD1 on 5 matching bases. Deletions cut 0 bases from V and 7 bases from J, with 9 bases between. Germline lookup yields CDR1 MGHRA and CDR2 YSYEKL. CDR3 size: 13 residues. The CDR3 protein is CASSQEGLATQYF. CDR3 bases: TGCGCCAGCAGCCAAGAGGGGCTTGCGACCCAGTACTTC.

This clone was recorded a few times. The chain combines TRBV5-1 with TRBJ2-1; TRBD2 agrees at 12 bases. The CDR3 has 14 amino acids. Germline V CDR1 and CDR2: SGHRS, YFSETQ. Trimming cost V 4 bases and J 6 bases; bases outside gene matches: 2. Here the CDR3 reads CASSPTSGSNEQFF. The CDR3 coding sequence is TGCGCCAGCAGCCCGACTAGCGGGAGCAATGAGCAGTTCTTC. The variable domain in full, with the rest retrieved from reference TRBV5-1 and TRBJ2-1, is KAGVTQTPRYLIKTRGQQVTLSCSPISGHRSVSWYQQTPGQGLQFLFEYFSETQRNKGNFPGRFSGRQFSNSRSEMNVSTLELGDSALYLCASSPTSGSNEQFFGPGTRLTVL.

The chain carries TRBV27 and TRBJ1-4; 9 nucleotides align to TRBD1. Per germline, CDR1 MNHEY and CDR2 SMNVEV (reference sequence). The CDR3 covers 17 residues. The J segment lost 6 bases and the V segment lost 5 bases, leaving 13 bases of the junction unmatched. As DNA, the CDR3 is TGTGCCAGCAGTCCCTTACAGGGGGCTAACCTCGATGAAAAACTGTTTTTT. Translated, it gives CASSPLQGANLDEKLFF.

The gene calls are TRBV19 and TRBJ2-7; TRBD2 matches at 7 bases. V shed 3 bases and J 0 bases; nucleotides not matched to a gene: 5. Per germline, CDR1 LNHDA and CDR2 SQIVND (reference sequence). The CDR3 totals 15 residues. In DNA, the CDR3 is TGTGCCAGTAGTATCCCCGGGAGGAGCTCCTACGAGCAGTACTTC. Protein sequence: CASSIPGRSSYEQYF.

The chain has TRBV18 and TRBJ1-1; 7 bases fit TRBD1. The CDR3 has 13 amino acids. V lost 3 bases to trimming and J lost 10 bases; unmatched junction nucleotides: 8. The V gene's germline CDR1 is KGHSH and CDR2 LQKENI. CDR3 residues: CASSPTGDRGAFF. The CDR3, as DNA: TGTGCCAGCTCACCTACAGGGGATCGGGGAGCTTTCTTT.

On this clone itself: One junction end disagrees with the germline gene, perhaps due to a read error. CDR3 in amino acids: CASSLGLAYEQFF. CDR3 sequence (DNA): TGTGCTAGCAGCTTAGGTCTGGCTTATGAGCAGTTCTTC. The chain combines TRBV7-7 with TRBJ2-1; D is unresolved. The CDR3 is 13 residues long. Germline lookup yields CDR1 SSHAT and CDR2 FNYEAQ (reference sequence). Based on the CDR3 plus reference TRBV7-7 and TRBJ2-1, the full variable domain is GAGVSQSPRYKVTKRGQDVTLRCDPISSHATLYWYQQALGQGPEFLTYFNYEAQPDKSGLPSDRFSAERPEGSISTLTIQRTEQRDSAMYRCASSLGLAYEQFFGPGTRLTVL.

The chain combines TRBV29-1 with TRBJ1-1; tentative D call: TRBD1 (6 bases). V shed 4 bases and J shed 0 bases, with 9 bases lying between them. CDR1 and CDR2 (germline): SQVTM, ANQGSEA. The CDR3 consists of 13 residues. CDR3 amino acids: CSVAGQLNTEAFF. The CDR3 DNA reads TGCAGCGTTGCCGGACAGCTGAACACTGAAGCTTTCTTT.

This chain's CDR3 is CASSLPGQGDYGYTF. In DNA form, the CDR3 reads TGTGCCAGCAGCCTACCGGGACAGGGGGACTATGGCTACACCTTC. This chain uses TRBV3-1 (or the pseudogene TRBV3-2) with TRBJ1-2; 11 bases map to TRBD1. Unmatched junction bases numbered 4, after V lost 4 bases and J lost 3 bases. Germline CDR1 LGHDT, CDR2 YNNKEL (reference sequence). This CDR3 region has 15 residues.

The genes are TRBV19 and TRBJ2-1; 8 positions match TRBD2. The CDR3 has 16 residues. Trimming removed 5 bases from V and 8 bases from J; junction bases left unmatched: 14. Per the germline V gene, CDR1 is LNHDA and CDR2 is SQIVND (reference sequence). CDR3 in DNA: TGTGCCAGTAGTCCCGAGTACGGGCCTAGCGGGTATGAGCAGTTCTTC. Translating it yields CASSPEYGPSGYEQFF.

This chain joins TRBV2 and TRBJ1-1; unclear D gene. This CDR3 is built from 14 residues. Trimming shortened V by 6 bases and J by 0 bases, and 11 bases separated the two germline ends. The germline V gene encodes CDR1 SNHLY and CDR2 FYNNEI. The CDR3 DNA follows: TGTGCCAGCAGAGAACAGCGAATGAACACTGAAGCTTTCTTT. This encodes CASREQRMNTEAFF.

This chain uses TRBV10-1 with TRBJ1-3; D may be TRBD1 (6 bases). Germline V gene lookup returns CDR1 WNHNN and CDR2 SYGVQD (reference sequence). The V gene lost 3 bases and the J gene lost 2 bases, with 11 bases spanning the gap. CDR3 length equals 15 residues. This chain's CDR3 is CASSEAGETGNTIYF. The DNA for the CDR3 is TGCGCCAGCAGTGAAGCAGGGGAGACTGGAAACACCATATATTTT.

The chain carries TRBV19 and TRBJ2-3, with D perhaps TRBD2 (7 bases). Germline loops: CDR1 LNHDA, CDR2 SQIVND (reference sequence). There are 17 residues in the CDR3. The V end was cut by 4 bases, the J end by 4 bases, with 21 bases between. The CDR3 bases are TGTGCCAGTAGTACCCCCAGGGTCGGGGGGCGCCCAGATACGCAGTATTTT. Residues: CASSTPRVGGRPDTQYF.

V usage is TRBV11-1 and J usage is TRBJ2-5, with D possibly matching TRBD2 (6 bases). Germline values: CDR1 SGHAT, CDR2 FQDESV (reference sequence). The CDR3 extends over 13 amino acids. With 1 base removed from V and 4 bases from J, the gap between germline ends came to 7 bases. CDR3 sequence reads: CASSLGSGETQYF. The CDR3 DNA follows: TGTGCCAGCAGCTTAGGTAGCGGAGAGACCCAGTACTTC. The whole variable domain, remainder taken from reference TRBV11-1 and TRBJ2-5, is EAEVAQSPRYKITEKSQAVAFWCDPISGHATLYWYRQILGQGPELLVQFQDESVVDDSQLPKDRFSAERLKGVDSTLKIQPAELGDSAMYLCASSLGSGETQYFGPGTRLLVL.

V usage is TRBV2 and J usage is TRBJ1-5; 8 positions agree with TRBD1. CDR3 length: 13 amino acids. V was pared by 5 bases and J by 7 bases, with 4 bases of the junction left unmatched. The germline CDR1 and CDR2 sequences are SNHLY and FYNNEI. In nucleotides, the CDR3 is TGTGCCAGCAGTACAGGGGGTAGGCAGCCCCAGCATTTT. Translating it yields CASSTGGRQPQHF.

The J gene is TRBJ2-7, the V gene TRBV27; 11 bases are a match to TRBD2. The V gene's germline CDR1 is MNHEY and CDR2 SMNVEV (reference sequence). The CDR3 is made up of 16 amino acids. Trimming removed 3 bases from V and 2 bases from J; junction bases left unmatched: 6. The CDR3 sequence: CASSFLSGRGAYEQYF. DNA for the CDR3: TGTGCCAGCAGTTTTCTTAGCGGGAGGGGGGCCTACGAGCAGTACTTC.

This rearrangement joins TRBV18 to TRBJ2-7; 9 bases are shared with TRBD1. Germline CDR1 KGHSH, CDR2 LQKENI. V dropped 4 bases and J dropped 5; count of bases not matched to a gene: 6. The CDR3 contains 14 residues. The CDR3 bases are TGTGCCAGCTCACGTCAACAGGGGGCCGACGAGCAGTACTTC. Amino acids: CASSRQQGADEQYF.

This clone was recorded a few times. The CDR3 nucleotides read TGTGCCAGCAGTACTACAGGCTATAATTCACCCCTCCACTTT. Protein: CASSTTGYNSPLHF. The genes are TRBV6-5 and TRBJ1-6, with D tentatively TRBD1 (5 bases). Trimming cost V 5 bases and J 3 bases, with 8 bases left between them. Germline CDR1 and CDR2: MNHEY and SVGAGI. The CDR3 is made up of 14 amino acids.

This chain joins TRBV7-5 and TRBJ1-1. TRBV7-5 is a pseudogene segment. This CDR3 region has 19 residues. CDR3 DNA: TGTGCCAGAAGCTTAGCACGGGAAGAGTACGGGGTGACGGACACTGAAGCTTTCTTT. Protein product: CARSLAREEYGVTDTEAFF.

The J gene is TRBJ2-7, the V gene TRBV18; TRBD1 aligns across 7 bases. CDR3 size: 13 residues. CDR1 and CDR2 from the germline V gene are KGHSH and LQKENI. V trimming: 4 bases; J trimming: 5 bases; junction bases outside the gene matches: 5. The CDR3 sequence: CASSQNRGDEQYF. The CDR3 nucleotides are TGTGCCAGCTCACAAAACAGGGGCGACGAGCAGTACTTC. The whole variable domain, filled in from reference TRBV18 and TRBJ2-7, reads NAGVMQNPRHLVRRRGQEARLRCSPMKGHSHVYWYRQLPEEGLKFMVYLQKENIIDESGMPKERFSAEFPKEGPSILRIQQVVRGDSAAYFCASSQNRGDEQYFGPGTRLTVT.

In DNA, the CDR3 is TGTGCCAGCACCCAGGGACAGGGGGGTTCCAGTGAGCAGTTCTTC. Translated, it gives CASTQGQGGSSEQFF. The V gene is TRBV28, the J gene TRBJ2-1; 11 bases match TRBD1. Trimming removed 7 bases from V and 9 bases from J; junction bases left unmatched: 11. CDR3 length: 15 amino acids. Germline CDR1 reads MDHEN; CDR2 reads SYDVKM.

This sequence joins TRBV24-1 and TRBJ1-2, with D possibly TRBD1 on 6 matching bases. V lost 7 bases and J lost 4, with 15 bases in between. Germline V gene lookup returns CDR1 KGHDR and CDR2 SFDVKD. The CDR3 runs to 14 residues. CDR3 bases: TGTGCCACCAGCCCCACGACAGGTCCCTATGGCTACACCTTC. Translated: CATSPTTGPYGYTF.

The chain recombines TRBV28 with TRBJ1-5, with D perhaps TRBD1 (6 bases). This CDR3 is 16 amino acids long. CDR1 is MDHEN and CDR2 is SYDVKM in the germline V gene. V was cut by 6 bases and J by 0 bases, with 15 bases left in between. The CDR3 DNA reads as TGTGCCAGCAGATCGGACAGATCTTATAGCAATCAGCCCCAGCATTTT. The encoded protein is CASRSDRSYSNQPQHF.

The rearrangement links TRBV30 to TRBJ2-2; D is perhaps TRBD1 (6 bases). This CDR3 is 13 amino acids long. Trimming took 5 bases from V and 8 from J, leaving 15 bases between them. Looked up from germline, CDR1 is GTSNPN and CDR2 is SVGIG (reference sequence). CDR3 loop: CAWATPDRGELFF. CDR3 DNA: TGTGCCTGGGCCACCCCCGACAGGGGGGAGCTGTTTTTT.

The sample holds one count of this clone. The J gene is TRBJ1-3, the V gene TRBV6-5; D is undetermined. Germline V gene sequence: CDR1 MNHEY, CDR2 SVGAGI. The CDR3 totals 14 residues. Trimming took 6 bases from V and 0 from J, leaving 9 bases between them. The CDR3, as DNA: TGTGCCAGCAGACAACAGACCTCTGGAAACACCATATATTTT. As protein: CASRQQTSGNTIYF.

The chain has TRBV11-3 and TRBJ2-1; 10 bases fit TRBD2. The CDR3 covers 14 residues. Germline lookup yields CDR1 SGHNT and CDR2 YENEEA. J lost 12 bases, V lost 3 bases, and 8 bases had no gene match. CDR3 bases: TGTGCCAGCAGCTTTAGCCCTAGCGGGAGTCGGCAGTTCTTC. It translates to CASSFSPSGSRQFF.